This TCR beta chain was sequenced for a study of T cells after yellow fever vaccination. 5'RACE template switching generated TCR cDNA, adding a universal primer site and UMIs. TCRdb ran MiXCR on the 5' RACE reads and lists one entry per CDR3 protein. This sample has approximately 450,000 distinct CDR3 sequences, with approximately 18% found just once. Study results and caveats: Relatively few clonotypes were ones that appeared in both CD4 and CD8 compartments.

CDR1 and CDR2 (germline): SGHRS, YFSETQ. V lost 4 bases and J lost 5, with 14 bases in between. The CDR3 totals 14 residues. In the case of this clonotype: Its matching antigen is unknown.

The source of this sequence is a man between 18 and 29 years old who received the YFV17D yellow fever vaccine. The J gene is TRBJ2-3, the V gene TRBV5-1; D is unclear. Specimen: PBMCs, collected before the yellow fever booster vaccination. The CDR3 spells CASSPRTVEDTQYF. CDR3 coding DNA: TGCGCCAGCAGCCCCAGAACAGTTGAAGATACGCAGTATTTT.